These 10 T cell receptor beta chains share one sample of origin, sequenced in a study of T cell repertoires in cytomegalovirus infection. Via MiXCR, TCRdb re-called the reads, giving one row per CDR3 protein. The repertoire includes around 630,000 distinct CDR3 sequences, about 24% of them detected once, and around 8% sits in the top ten. Sequencing used CD8+ T cells from PBMCs. The receptors were gathered from a human donor in good health (CMV status not recorded). Some clones in this sample may be carry-over from other donors' samples.

The V call is TRBV28, the J call TRBJ1-2; D perhaps matches TRBD1 (6 bases). CDR3 length: 16 residues. From germline, CDR1 is MDHEN and CDR2 SYDVKM. Between the trimmed V and J ends, which lost 7 bases and 5 bases, there was a span of 23 bases. DNA for the CDR3: TGTGCCAGCACCCTAGGAAGACAGTGGAGGGGGTATGGCTACACCTTC. Protein product: CASTLGRQWRGYGYTF.

This clonotype has a handful of counts. The chain recombines TRBV6-1 with TRBJ1-2; D is unresolved. The CDR3 consists of 11 residues. Trimming stripped 5 bases from V and 4 bases from J, with 5 bases between. Germline CDR1 reads MNHNS; CDR2 reads SASEGT. The DNA for the CDR3 is TGTGCCAGCAGTAGCCCCTATGGCTACACCTTC. Its protein is CASSSPYGYTF.

This clonotype has more than one count but fewer than ten. J is TRBJ2-3 and V is TRBV2, with a weak D call TRBD2 (6 bases). The CDR3 extends over 15 amino acids. CDR1 and CDR2 from the germline V gene are SNHLY and FYNNEI. V lost 4 bases and J 5 bases, leaving 16 bases between the germline ends. Here the CDR3 reads CASSVARPGGDTQYF. CDR3 DNA sequence: TGTGCCAGCAGTGTTGCGCGGCCCGGGGGAGATACGCAGTATTTT. The variable domain in full, with the rest retrieved from reference TRBV2 and TRBJ2-3, is EPEVTQTPSHQVTQMGQEVILRCVPISNHLYFYWYRQILGQKVEFLVSFYNNEISEKSEIFDDQFSVERPDGSNFTLKIRSTKLEDSAMYFCASSVARPGGDTQYFGPGTRLTVL.

This clonotype came up once. Here the CDR3 reads CASSERGGRETQYF. CDR3 DNA sequence: TGTGCCAGCAGCGAAAGGGGAGGGCGGGAGACCCAGTACTTC. The chain is built from TRBV4-2 and TRBJ2-5, with 7 bases matching TRBD2. Per germline, CDR1 LGHNA and CDR2 YNFKEQ. The CDR3 extends over 14 amino acids. V lost 5 bases and J lost 5; bases outside the gene matches: 8.

This clonotype appeared a few times. As DNA, the CDR3 is TGTGCCAGCAGCTTAAACTCCGATACGCAGTATTTT. Its protein is CASSLNSDTQYF. The chain combines TRBV7-9 with TRBJ2-3; D gene uncertain. The V gene lost 2 bases and the J gene lost 6 bases, with 6 bases spanning the gap. CDR1 is SEHNR and CDR2 is FQNEAQ in the germline V gene (reference sequence). CDR3 length: 12 residues.

CDR3 nucleotide sequence: TGTGCCGCGGAGGGCCAAGTTTCCTACGAGCAGTACGTC. Translation gives CAAEGQVSYEQYV. The rearrangement uses TRBV2 and TRBJ2-7, with a tentative D call TRBD2 (6 bases). The CDR3 has 13 residues. V was trimmed by 11 bases and J by 1 base, leaving 15 bases between them. CDR1 is SNHLY, CDR2 FYNNEI, per germline.

In its sample, this clonotype was seen a few times. The rearrangement uses TRBV14 and TRBJ1-5, with D uncertain. Germline loops: CDR1 SGHDN, CDR2 FVKESK. The CDR3 loop spans 16 amino acids. With 0 bases removed from V and 0 bases from J, the gap between germline ends came to 9 bases. The CDR3 region is CASSQDTSDSNQPQHF. The CDR3 coding sequence is TGTGCCAGCAGCCAAGATACGTCAGATAGCAATCAGCCCCAGCATTTT.

V usage is TRBV7-8 and J usage is TRBJ1-5; 10 nucleotides line up with TRBD1. V lost 5 bases and J lost 5; bases outside the gene matches: 12. The CDR3 consists of 17 residues. Germline V gene sequence: CDR1 SGHVS, CDR2 FQNEAQ. In DNA, the CDR3 is TGTGCCAGCAGCGTAAGCCCCGGGACAGGGGTTGATCAGCCCCAGCATTTT. Its translation is CASSVSPGTGVDQPQHF.

The chain recombines TRBV6-5 with TRBJ2-1, with a possible D match to TRBD1 (6 bases). With 0 bases removed from V and 9 bases from J, the gap between germline ends came to 21 bases. Germline-derived CDR1 and CDR2 are MNHEY and SVGAGI. The length of the CDR3 is 17 residues. CDR3 bases: TGTGCCAGCAGTTACTCCGGGCCCCCTCTGTCAGGGGCTGAGCAGTTCTTC. This encodes CASSYSGPPLSGAEQFF.

Details on this clonotype: A much larger clone differs from this one at a single base, so this may be a read error. This chain connects TRBV7-4 to TRBJ1-2; D is unresolved. Germline V gene lookup returns CDR1 SGHVT and CDR2 SQSDAQ. This CDR3 contains 13 residues. The CDR3, as DNA: TGTGCCAGCAGCTTAGCAGGACTTGATGGCTACGCCTTC. Encoded protein: CASSLAGLDGYAF.